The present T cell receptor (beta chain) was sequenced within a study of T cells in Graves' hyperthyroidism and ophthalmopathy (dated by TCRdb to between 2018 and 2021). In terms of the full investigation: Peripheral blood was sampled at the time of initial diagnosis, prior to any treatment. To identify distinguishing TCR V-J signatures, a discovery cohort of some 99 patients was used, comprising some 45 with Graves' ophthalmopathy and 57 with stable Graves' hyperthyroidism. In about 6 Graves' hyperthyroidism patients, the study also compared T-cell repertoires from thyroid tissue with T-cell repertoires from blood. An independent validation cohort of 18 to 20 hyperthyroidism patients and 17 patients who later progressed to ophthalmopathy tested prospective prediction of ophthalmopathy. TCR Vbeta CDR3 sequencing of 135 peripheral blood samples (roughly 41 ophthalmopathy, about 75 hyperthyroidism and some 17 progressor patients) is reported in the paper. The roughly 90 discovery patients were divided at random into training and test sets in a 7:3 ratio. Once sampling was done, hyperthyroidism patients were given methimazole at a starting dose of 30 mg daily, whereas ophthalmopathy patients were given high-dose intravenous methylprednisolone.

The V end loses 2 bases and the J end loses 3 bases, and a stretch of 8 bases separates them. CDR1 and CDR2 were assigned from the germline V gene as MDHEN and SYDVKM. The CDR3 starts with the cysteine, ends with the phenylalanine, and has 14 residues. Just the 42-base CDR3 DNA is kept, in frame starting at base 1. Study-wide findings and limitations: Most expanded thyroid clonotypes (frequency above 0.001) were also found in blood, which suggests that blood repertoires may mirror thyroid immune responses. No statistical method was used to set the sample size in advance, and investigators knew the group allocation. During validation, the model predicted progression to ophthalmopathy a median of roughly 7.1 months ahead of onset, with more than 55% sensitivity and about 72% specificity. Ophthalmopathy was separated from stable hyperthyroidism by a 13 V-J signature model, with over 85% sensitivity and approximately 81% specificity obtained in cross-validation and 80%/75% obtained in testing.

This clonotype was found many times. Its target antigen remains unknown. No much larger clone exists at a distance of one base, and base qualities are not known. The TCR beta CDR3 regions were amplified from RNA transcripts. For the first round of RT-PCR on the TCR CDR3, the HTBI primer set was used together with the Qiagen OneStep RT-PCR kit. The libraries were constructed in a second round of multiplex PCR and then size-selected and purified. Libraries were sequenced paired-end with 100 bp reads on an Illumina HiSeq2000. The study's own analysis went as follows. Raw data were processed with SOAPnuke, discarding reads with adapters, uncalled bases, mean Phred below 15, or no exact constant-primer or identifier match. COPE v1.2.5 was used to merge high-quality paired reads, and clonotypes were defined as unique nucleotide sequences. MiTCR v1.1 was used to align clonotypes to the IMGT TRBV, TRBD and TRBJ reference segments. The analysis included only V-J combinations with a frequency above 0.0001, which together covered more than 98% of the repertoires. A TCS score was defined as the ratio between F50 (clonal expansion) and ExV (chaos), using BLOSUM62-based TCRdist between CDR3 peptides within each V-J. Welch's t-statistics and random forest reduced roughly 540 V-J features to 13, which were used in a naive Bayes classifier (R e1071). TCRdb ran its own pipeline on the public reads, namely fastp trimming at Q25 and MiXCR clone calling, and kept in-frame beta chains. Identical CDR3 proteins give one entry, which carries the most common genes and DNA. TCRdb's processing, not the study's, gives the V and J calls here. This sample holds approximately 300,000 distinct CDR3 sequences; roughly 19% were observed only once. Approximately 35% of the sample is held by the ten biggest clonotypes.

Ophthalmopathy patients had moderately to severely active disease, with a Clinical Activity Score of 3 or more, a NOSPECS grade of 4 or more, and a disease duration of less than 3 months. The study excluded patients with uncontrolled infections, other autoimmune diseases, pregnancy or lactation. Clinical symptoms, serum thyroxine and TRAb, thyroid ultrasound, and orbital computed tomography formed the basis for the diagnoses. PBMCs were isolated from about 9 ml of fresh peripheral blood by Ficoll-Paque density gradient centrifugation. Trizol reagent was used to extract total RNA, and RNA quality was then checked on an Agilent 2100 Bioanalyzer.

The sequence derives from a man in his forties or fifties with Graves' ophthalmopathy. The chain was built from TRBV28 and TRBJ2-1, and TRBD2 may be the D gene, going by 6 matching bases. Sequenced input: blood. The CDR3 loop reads CASSLVGSYNEQFF. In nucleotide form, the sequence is TGTGCCAGCAGTTTAGTCGGGAGCTACAATGAGCAGTTCTTC.